Sequencing of this T cell receptor beta chain was carried out in a study of blood T cells in healthy people across ages. The study's findings and limits: The study found TCR beta diversity correlated strongly with naive T cell percentage. Age advanced and TCR beta diversity per million T cells fell, roughly linearly.

Alongside a J-beta primer mix, a sample-barcoded 5' primer served in a second PCR lasting roughly 7 to 11 cycles. Via MiXCR, TCRdb re-called the 5' RACE reads, giving one row per CDR3 protein. The data contain over 1.5 million distinct CDR3 sequences, 49% of them singletons. Details on this clonotype: The antigen is undetermined.

The sequence derives from a woman aged 40 to 50 in good health. Input material: blood.

The CDR3 nucleotides read TGTGCCAGCAGCGTAGAAGTCGAGGGAAAACTGTTTTTT. Protein: CASSVEVEGKLFF. The V gene is TRBV9, the J gene TRBJ1-4; D is unclear. Germline CDR1 and CDR2: SGDLS and YYNGEE. The CDR3 spans 13 residues. V lost 0 bases and J 10 bases, leaving 10 bases between the germline ends.